These T cell receptor beta chains were read from a single sample in a study of human T cells and chemical hapten exposure. TCRdb redid the calling of the RACE reads with MiXCR, one entry per CDR3 protein. The sample yields over 55,000 distinct CDR3 sequences, 11% seen once. Sequencing was performed on whole blood, taken in connection with sensitization to the hapten diphenylcyclopropenone (DPC). These receptors all stem from a woman aged 45-65 years with alopecia areata. Some clones in this sample may be carry-over from other donors' samples. CDR3s include the opening cysteine and the closing phenylalanine or tryptophan. D genes are given only for firm matches. A row's size may be missing; if present it is once, few, many or a size class.

TRBD2,TRBV25-1,-,TRBJ2-6,TGTGCCAGCAGCGCCCCGGGAGGCGCCTACTCTGGGGCCAACGTCCTGACTTTC,CASSAPGGAYSGANVLTF
-,TRBV29-1,-,TRBJ1-1,TGCAGCGCTACAGGGATCCCGGACCGGTTTGCTTTCTTT,CSATGIPDRFAFF
-,TRBV29-1,few,TRBJ1-2,TGCAGCGTTGACCCCAGGGGCGAAGGCTACACCTTC,CSVDPRGEGYTF
-,TRBV5-6,few,TRBJ2-3,TGTGCCAGCAGCTTGGGTAGGGGCGCAGATACGCAGTATTTT,CASSLGRGADTQYF
TRBD1,TRBV7-7,few,TRBJ2-7,TGTGCTAGCAGCCTCAACGACAGGGCCGGCGAGCAGTACTTC,CASSLNDRAGEQYF
-,TRBV10-3,many,TRBJ1-1,TGTGCCATCAGTGAGTCGGTTCCGAACACTGAAGCTTTCTTT,CAISESVPNTEAFF
-,TRBV28,many,TRBJ2-7,TGTGCCAGCAGTTTATATGAGTTCGAGCAGTACTTC,CASSLYEFEQYF
TRBD1,TRBV12-3/TRBV12-4,-,TRBJ1-5,TGTGCCAGCAGTACGACAGGGGGCAATAATCAGCCCCAGCATTTT,CASSTTGGNNQPQHF
-,TRBV4-1,few,TRBJ1-5,TGCGCCAGCAGCCAAGAAAAGGCTCAGCCCCAGCATTTT,CASSQEKAQPQHF
-,TRBV27,few,TRBJ2-1,TGTGCCAGCAGTCCCTCCGCAGGGAATGAGCAGTTCTTC,CASSPSAGNEQFF
TRBD1,TRBV27,-,TRBJ2-6,TGTGCCAGCACTCCGACAGGGGGCCGGAGCTCTGGGGCCAACGTCCTGACTTTC,CASTPTGGRSSGANVLTF
TRBD2,TRBV28,-,TRBJ2-1,TGTGCCAGCAGTGGGGAGCGGGGGACCTACAATGAGCAGTTCTTC,CASSGERGTYNEQFF
-,TRBV7-9,many,TRBJ1-3,TGTGCCAGCAGCTTAGCGAGGGGGGGACCTGGAAACACCATATATTTT,CASSLARGGPGNTIYF
-,TRBV28,many,TRBJ2-7,TGTGCCAGCAGTTCAGGGGTGGGCTACGAGCAGTACTTC,CASSSGVGYEQYF
-,TRBV2,many,TRBJ1-5,TGTGCCAGCAGTTCGACAGACAATCAGCCCCAGCATTTT,CASSSTDNQPQHF
TRBD1,TRBV6-6,many,TRBJ2-7,TGTGCCAGCAGTTACTTCGGGGACAGGCGCTCCTACGAGCAGTACTTC,CASSYFGDRRSYEQYF
TRBD2,TRBV5-4,many,TRBJ2-7,TGTGCCAGCAGCTTGAGGCTAGCGGGAGCGTCTCGCTACGAGCAGTACTTC,CASSLRLAGASRYEQYF
-,TRBV11-3,-,TRBJ1-1,TGTGCCAGCAGCTCGTCCAGGGTACACACTGAAGCTTTCTTT,CASSSSRVHTEAFF
-,TRBV2,-,TRBJ2-7,TGTGCCAGCAGTGAAGAGGCTGCTAACTACGAGCAGTACTTC,CASSEEAANYEQYF
-,TRBV29-1,few,TRBJ2-5,TGCAGCGTTGGGACAGCCAGGGAGGAGACCCAGTACTTC,CSVGTAREETQYF
TRBD1,TRBV14,few,TRBJ2-3,TGTGCCAGCAGCCAATGGGGGACAGTTCGGGATACGCAGTATTTT,CASSQWGTVRDTQYF
-,TRBV4-3,-,TRBJ1-6,TGCGCCAGCAGCCAAGAATCGGGTTCACCCCTCCACTTT,CASSQESGSPLHF
-,TRBV6-5,few,TRBJ2-1,TGTGCCAGCAGTTACTCGACGGCCGCCAACAATGAGCAGTTCTTC,CASSYSTAANNEQFF
-,TRBV9,few,TRBJ1-6,TGTGCCAGCAGCCCCGCGGCAGAGTCTTATTCACCCCTCCACTTT,CASSPAAESYSPLHF
-,TRBV5-4,-,TRBJ2-7,TGTGCCAGCAGCTTGAAGGGGGACCTTTTGGAGTACTTC,CASSLKGDLLEYF
TRBD2,TRBV27,-,TRBJ2-7,TGTGCCAGCAGCCACAGCGGGGGCCTCTCCTACGAGCAGTACTTC,CASSHSGGLSYEQYF
TRBD1,TRBV23-1,few,TRBJ2-4,TGCGCCAGCCCCCCCAGGGGGAAAAACATTCAGTACTTC,CASPPRGKNIQYF
TRBD1,TRBV7-2,few,TRBJ1-5,TGTGCCAGCAGCGCATCACAGGGGGCGAATAGCAATCAGCCCCAGCATTTT,CASSASQGANSNQPQHF
-,TRBV14,-,TRBJ1-2,TGTGCCAGCAGCCAGCCCTACAAAGACCCCCAGCCTGGGGACTATGGCTACACCTTC,CASSQPYKDPQPGDYGYTF
TRBD1,TRBV12-3/TRBV12-4,many,TRBJ2-7,TGTGCCAGCAGTCCTACAGGGGGCGTTTACGAGCAGTACTTC,CASSPTGGVYEQYF
TRBD1,TRBV11-3,many,TRBJ2-1,TGTGCCAGCAGCTTAAGAGGGACAGGGGGCAACGAGCAGTTCTTC,CASSLRGTGGNEQFF